This is a list of T cell receptor beta chains from one sample in a study of T cell repertoires in cytomegalovirus infection. TCRdb redid the calling of the reads with MiXCR, one entry per CDR3 protein. The sample yields fewer than 1,000,000 distinct CDR3 sequences, approximately 31% seen once. For these receptors, no antigen is known. The starting material was cultured CD8+ T cells from PBMCs, obtained from culture after CMV antigen stimulation. The receptors stem from a human donor in good health (CMV status not recorded). Some clones in this sample may be carry-over from other donors' samples. Each CDR3 is given with its conserved first and last residue. Each record gives: J gene, D gene, V gene, clone size, CDR3 protein, CDR3 DNA. The D gene is left open where the match is weak. Some rows have no size entry. The others give once, few or many, or a class for an expanded clone.

j_gene: TRBJ2-1; d_gene: NA; v_gene: TRBV27; abundance: NA; CDR3aa: CASGISGLEQFF; CDR3nt: TGTGCCAGCGGAATTTCCGGGCTTGAGCAGTTCTTC
j_gene: TRBJ1-2; d_gene: NA; v_gene: TRBV12-3/TRBV12-4; abundance: NA; CDR3aa: CASSQVGESYGYTF; CDR3nt: TGTGCCAGCAGTCAAGTGGGGGAGAGCTATGGCTACACCTTC
j_gene: TRBJ2-3; d_gene: NA; v_gene: TRBV6-5; abundance: few; CDR3aa: CASSGLGDTQYF; CDR3nt: TGTGCCAGCAGCGGCTTGGGAGATACGCAGTATTTT
j_gene: TRBJ1-1; d_gene: NA; v_gene: TRBV27; abundance: few; CDR3aa: CASSGQGGDTEAFF; CDR3nt: TGTGCCAGCAGCGGTCAGGGTGGAGACACTGAAGCTTTCTTT
j_gene: TRBJ2-5; d_gene: NA; v_gene: TRBV20-1; abundance: few; CDR3aa: CSAPGTLGEETQYF; CDR3nt: TGCAGTGCCCCCGGGACTTTAGGGGAAGAGACCCAGTACTTC
j_gene: TRBJ1-1; d_gene: NA; v_gene: TRBV7-9; abundance: NA; CDR3aa: CASSLGPGRENTEAFF; CDR3nt: TGTGCCAGCAGCTTGGGGCCGGGACGGGAGAACACTGAAGCTTTCTTT
j_gene: TRBJ2-5; d_gene: NA; v_gene: TRBV10-3; abundance: many; CDR3aa: CAISTQLLPGAQETQYF; CDR3nt: TGTGCCATCAGTACCCAACTGCTTCCAGGGGCGCAAGAGACCCAGTACTTC
j_gene: TRBJ1-5; d_gene: TRBD1; v_gene: TRBV12-3/TRBV12-4; abundance: few; CDR3aa: CASSLSSRGTGGLGNQPQHF; CDR3nt: TGTGCCAGTAGTTTAAGCTCCCGGGGGACAGGGGGCTTGGGCAATCAGCCCCAGCATTTT
j_gene: TRBJ2-1; d_gene: TRBD2; v_gene: TRBV9; abundance: many; CDR3aa: CASSGRLAGSYNEQFF; CDR3nt: TGTGCCAGCAGCGGCAGACTAGCGGGATCCTACAATGAGCAGTTCTTC
j_gene: TRBJ2-5; d_gene: NA; v_gene: TRBV7-6; abundance: NA; CDR3aa: CASSSGMQETQYF; CDR3nt: TGTGCCAGCAGTTCAGGGATGCAAGAGACCCAGTACTTC
j_gene: TRBJ2-7; d_gene: TRBD1; v_gene: TRBV7-9; abundance: NA; CDR3aa: CVSSPPGDRSSYEQYF; CDR3nt: TGTGTCAGCAGCCCCCCTGGGGACAGGAGCTCCTACGAGCAGTACTTC
j_gene: TRBJ1-1; d_gene: NA; v_gene: TRBV6-6; abundance: few; CDR3aa: CASSYSGENTEAFF; CDR3nt: TGTGCCAGCAGTTACTCGGGGGAGAACACTGAAGCTTTCTTT
j_gene: TRBJ2-7; d_gene: NA; v_gene: TRBV10-3; abundance: NA; CDR3aa: CAIMVWQGEQYF; CDR3nt: TGTGCCATCATGGTCTGGCAGGGCGAGCAGTACTTC
j_gene: TRBJ2-3; d_gene: NA; v_gene: TRBV4-2; abundance: NA; CDR3aa: CASSQDLDGAEGDTQYF; CDR3nt: TGTGCCAGCAGCCAAGATCTCGACGGGGCGGAGGGAGATACGCAGTATTTT
j_gene: TRBJ2-5; d_gene: NA; v_gene: TRBV7-3; abundance: many; CDR3aa: CASSLTGADEETQYF; CDR3nt: TGTGCCAGCAGCTTAACGGGAGCAGATGAAGAGACCCAGTACTTC
j_gene: TRBJ2-1; d_gene: NA; v_gene: TRBV27; abundance: NA; CDR3aa: CASSFLEVQYTPVEQFF; CDR3nt: TGTGCCAGCAGTTTTCTAGAAGTCCAATATACCCCAGTTGAGCAGTTCTTC
j_gene: TRBJ2-1; d_gene: NA; v_gene: TRBV20-1; abundance: NA; CDR3aa: CSAVDQDSPNSYNEQFF; CDR3nt: TGCAGTGCTGTGGACCAGGACAGTCCCAATTCCTACAATGAGCAGTTCTTC
j_gene: TRBJ1-1; d_gene: NA; v_gene: TRBV6-4; abundance: NA; CDR3aa: CASRIDRNTEAFF; CDR3nt: TGTGCCAGCAGGATCGATCGAAACACTGAAGCTTTCTTT
j_gene: TRBJ1-2; d_gene: NA; v_gene: TRBV5-5; abundance: NA; CDR3aa: CASSLETGPNYGYTF; CDR3nt: TGTGCCAGCAGCTTGGAGACAGGTCCAAACTATGGCTACACCTTC
j_gene: TRBJ2-3; d_gene: NA; v_gene: TRBV4-3; abundance: NA; CDR3aa: CASSQEVPLSTDTQYF; CDR3nt: TGCGCCAGCAGCCAAGAAGTTCCCCTAAGCACAGATACGCAGTATTTT
j_gene: TRBJ2-1; d_gene: NA; v_gene: TRBV23-1; abundance: NA; CDR3aa: CASSHGQKAYNEQFF; CDR3nt: TGCGCCAGCAGTCATGGCCAGAAAGCCTACAATGAGCAGTTCTTC
j_gene: TRBJ2-3; d_gene: TRBD2; v_gene: TRBV6-2/TRBV6-3; abundance: few; CDR3aa: CASSYPTSGGHPSTDTQYF; CDR3nt: TGTGCCAGCAGTTACCCCACTAGCGGGGGGCATCCTAGCACAGATACGCAGTATTTT
j_gene: TRBJ1-2; d_gene: NA; v_gene: TRBV6-2/TRBV6-3; abundance: many; CDR3aa: CATRRYYGYTF; CDR3nt: TGTGCTACCCGGAGGTACTATGGCTACACCTTC
j_gene: TRBJ1-5; d_gene: NA; v_gene: TRBV2; abundance: few; CDR3aa: CASSDWADRNQPQHF; CDR3nt: TGTGCCAGCAGTGACTGGGCCGACCGCAATCAGCCCCAGCATTTT
j_gene: TRBJ2-1; d_gene: NA; v_gene: TRBV11-3; abundance: NA; CDR3aa: CASSLDRATNYNEQFF; CDR3nt: TGTGCCAGCAGCTTAGATAGAGCAACAAACTACAATGAGCAGTTCTTC
j_gene: TRBJ2-3; d_gene: NA; v_gene: TRBV2; abundance: few; CDR3aa: CASSEGSGLPTDTQYF; CDR3nt: TGTGCCAGCAGCGAAGGAAGCGGACTGCCCACAGATACGCAGTATTTT
j_gene: TRBJ2-7; d_gene: TRBD2; v_gene: TRBV19; abundance: NA; CDR3aa: CASTMRGRDEQYF; CDR3nt: TGTGCCAGTACCATGCGGGGGAGGGACGAGCAGTACTTC
j_gene: TRBJ1-5; d_gene: NA; v_gene: TRBV29-1; abundance: NA; CDR3aa: CSVVTGTSNQPQHF; CDR3nt: TGCAGCGTTGTAACCGGGACGAGCAATCAGCCCCAGCATTTT
j_gene: TRBJ2-7; d_gene: TRBD2; v_gene: TRBV5-4; abundance: once; CDR3aa: CASSSLAGETYEQYF; CDR3nt: TGTGCCAGCAGCTCACTAGCGGGGGAGACCTACGAGCAGTACTTC
j_gene: TRBJ2-3; d_gene: NA; v_gene: TRBV5-1; abundance: few; CDR3aa: CASSLIGLARRDTQYF; CDR3nt: TGCGCCAGCAGCTTGATCGGGCTAGCAAGGAGAGATACGCAGTATTTT
j_gene: TRBJ1-2; d_gene: NA; v_gene: TRBV19; abundance: NA; CDR3aa: CASTEQANYGYTF; CDR3nt: TGTGCCAGTACCGAACAGGCGAACTATGGCTACACCTTC
j_gene: TRBJ2-5; d_gene: NA; v_gene: TRBV27; abundance: few; CDR3aa: CASSPLPQTGRETQYF; CDR3nt: TGTGCCAGCAGCCCCTTGCCCCAGACAGGTCGAGAGACCCAGTACTTC
j_gene: TRBJ2-1; d_gene: NA; v_gene: TRBV7-2; abundance: many; CDR3aa: CASSPGAAYNEQFF; CDR3nt: TGTGCCAGCAGCCCGGGGGCAGCATACAATGAGCAGTTCTTC
j_gene: TRBJ2-2; d_gene: TRBD1; v_gene: TRBV12-3/TRBV12-4; abundance: NA; CDR3aa: CASSLRTGGPLKNTGELFF; CDR3nt: TGTGCCAGCAGTTTAAGGACAGGGGGCCCCCTTAAGAACACCGGGGAGCTGTTTTTT
j_gene: TRBJ1-5; d_gene: NA; v_gene: TRBV4-2; abundance: few; CDR3aa: CASSQDTQPQHF; CDR3nt: TGTGCCAGCAGCCAAGATACCCAGCCCCAGCATTTT
j_gene: TRBJ1-1; d_gene: NA; v_gene: TRBV7-9; abundance: many; CDR3aa: CASRSGHTANTEAFF; CDR3nt: TGTGCCAGCAGATCGGGACATACGGCGAACACTGAAGCTTTCTTT
j_gene: TRBJ1-1; d_gene: NA; v_gene: TRBV12-3/TRBV12-4; abundance: few; CDR3aa: CASSPRDGNTEAFF; CDR3nt: TGTGCCAGCAGCCCCCGGGACGGGAACACTGAAGCTTTCTTT
j_gene: TRBJ1-1; d_gene: NA; v_gene: TRBV20-1; abundance: NA; CDR3aa: CSARDPDTEAFF; CDR3nt: TGCAGTGCTAGAGATCCTGACACTGAAGCTTTCTTT
j_gene: TRBJ1-5; d_gene: NA; v_gene: TRBV12-3/TRBV12-4; abundance: NA; CDR3aa: CAVLGWNQPQHF; CDR3nt: TGTGCCGTCCTAGGGTGGAATCAGCCCCAGCATTTT
j_gene: TRBJ1-2; d_gene: NA; v_gene: TRBV24-1; abundance: few; CDR3aa: CATSDLDRTYGYTF; CDR3nt: TGTGCCACCAGTGATTTGGACAGGACCTATGGCTACACCTTC